Ten or more counts support the clone carrying this T cell receptor beta chain. The sample comes from a study of T cells in Graves' hyperthyroidism and ophthalmopathy. Researchers took RNA transcripts and amplified the TCR beta CDR3 regions from them. The TCR CDR3 first-round RT-PCR relied on the HTBI primer set. TCRdb reprocessed the multiplex PCR reads with MiXCR, giving one entry per CDR3 protein. The sample yields around 200,000 distinct CDR3 sequences, about 17% seen once. The CDR3 has 15 residues. V was shortened by 2 bases and J by 0 bases, with 7 bases between the two germline ends. Germline values: CDR1 SNHLY, CDR2 FYNNEI.

V is TRBV2 and J is TRBJ1-4; D call uncertain. The sample consisted of blood. This TCR was sampled from a woman between 45 and 65 years old with Graves' hyperthyroidism. DNA of the CDR3: TGTGCCAGCAGTGAAACAAGTGCAACTAATGAAAAACTGTTTTTT. Amino acids: CASSETSATNEKLFF.